A selection of T cell receptor beta chains follows, all from one sample in a study of CD8+CD57+ T cells in acquired aplastic anemia. TCRdb passed the reads through MiXCR, listing each CDR3 protein once. The sample lists about 180,000 distinct CDR3 sequences, under 55% seen once, with 2.5% to 3.5% in the top ten. Sequenced sample: sorted CD4+, CD8+, or CD8+CD57+ T cells (not recorded which) from PBMCs. These receptors all come from a human donor in good health. Each CDR3 is given with its conserved first and last residue. The order of the fields is V gene, J gene, clone size, D gene, CDR3 length, CDR3 DNA, CDR3 protein. The D gene is left open where the match is weak. Size values are once, few and many counts, or a class for expanded clones, and some rows have none.

TRBV12-3/TRBV12-4,TRBJ1-4,-,-,16,TGTGCCAGCAGTTTTGCGGGACCTTCGACTAATGAAAAACTGTTTTTT,CASSFAGPSTNEKLFF
TRBV7-9,TRBJ1-1,many,-,15,TGTGCCAGCAGTTGGAGTTCAGGGGCTAACACTGAAGCTTTCTTT,CASSWSSGANTEAFF
TRBV3-1,TRBJ2-5,once,TRBD1,16,TGTGCCAGCAGCCACCTGTACCGGGACAGTAAAGAGACCCAGTACTTC,CASSHLYRDSKETQYF
TRBV19,TRBJ1-4,many,-,12,TGTGCCAGTAGTACGAGACCAGGGGAACTGTTTTTT,CASSTRPGELFF
TRBV11-2,TRBJ2-7,many,TRBD2,16,TGTGCCAGCAGCTTGGGAACTAGCGGGAGTAGGGGCGAGCAGTACTTC,CASSLGTSGSRGEQYF
TRBV2,TRBJ2-1,-,TRBD2,15,TGTGCCAGCAAACCGGGACTAGCTCCCTACAATGAGCAGTTCTTC,CASKPGLAPYNEQFF
TRBV15,TRBJ2-1,few,-,11,TGTGCCACCAGCAGAGAGGATGAGCAGTTCTTC,CATSREDEQFF
TRBV19,TRBJ1-6,many,TRBD1,13,TGTGCCACCTCGTACCGGACAGGGGCTGCCCTCCACTTT,CATSYRTGAALHF
TRBV6-1,TRBJ2-1,-,TRBD1,17,TGTGCCAGCAGCCCCGGGCGACAGGGATGGGTAGGCAATGAGCAGTTCTTC,CASSPGRQGWVGNEQFF
TRBV10-3,TRBJ1-2,-,-,16,TGTGCCATCAGTGAGTACGCCGGCCAGGGCGACTATGGCTACACCTTC,CAISEYAGQGDYGYTF
TRBV25-1,TRBJ1-6,few,-,15,TGTGCCAGCAGTGAACCAAGGGCTCAAGGAGCAGCCCTCCACTTT,CASSEPRAQGAALHF
TRBV11-3,TRBJ2-3,many,-,14,TGTGCCAGCAGCTTAGGGGAGACCACAGATACGCAGTATTTT,CASSLGETTDTQYF
TRBV2,TRBJ2-7,many,TRBD2,15,TGTGCCAGCAGTGAGCGTTGGAGCGGGAGCAACGAGCAGTACTTC,CASSERWSGSNEQYF
TRBV5-1,TRBJ1-6,-,-,14,TGCGCCAGCAGCTTAGGGTGGGATAATTCACCCCTCCACTTT,CASSLGWDNSPLHF
TRBV10-3,TRBJ2-7,-,-,17,TGTGCCATCACCTCAGTCCTAATAATAAAGGAGGCTTCCGAGCAGTACTTC,CAITSVLIIKEASEQYF
TRBV4-2,TRBJ2-1,-,-,18,TGTGCCAGCAGCCAAGGGCAAAGGGCAGCAAGCTCCTACAATGAGCAGTTCTTC,CASSQGQRAASSYNEQFF
TRBV15,TRBJ1-1,-,-,13,TGTGCCACCAGCGAGGCGCCGGACACTGAAGCTTTCTTT,CATSEAPDTEAFF
TRBV10-3,TRBJ2-2,many,TRBD2,16,TGTGCCATCTCGGCGGGACTAGCGGGATGGGCCGGGGAGCTGTTTTTT,CAISAGLAGWAGELFF
TRBV29-1,TRBJ1-2,-,-,16,TGCAGCGTTGTTAGGTACTCGTCGGGGGGCAACTATGGCTACACCTTC,CSVVRYSSGGNYGYTF
TRBV5-8,TRBJ1-1,-,-,14,TGTGCCAGCGGCTCCAACGGGAGGAACACTGAAGCTTTCTTT,CASGSNGRNTEAFF
TRBV19,TRBJ1-2,-,-,14,TGTGCCAGTAGTATCGGAGCAGATAACTATGGCTACACCTTC,CASSIGADNYGYTF
TRBV11-1,TRBJ2-6,-,-,18,TGTGCCAGCAGCTTTCACCAGGGCGGACCACCTGGGGCCAACGTCCTGACTTTC,CASSFHQGGPPGANVLTF
TRBV3-1,TRBJ2-7,many,-,14,TGTGCCAGCAGCCAAGCGGTCGGGGTCCACGAGCAGTACTTC,CASSQAVGVHEQYF
TRBV7-8,TRBJ1-5,-,TRBD1,15,TGTGCCAGCAGCTTAGGGACAGGGGGGACTCGTACCCAGCATTTT,CASSLGTGGTRTQHF
TRBV18,TRBJ2-7,-,TRBD1,15,TGTGCCAGCTCACCACGGGACAGGGGGCGTGAGGAGCAGTACTTC,CASSPRDRGREEQYF
TRBV5-4,TRBJ2-1,many,-,13,TGTGCCAGCAGCTTGGGCCCAGAGAACAACGTGGTCTTC,CASSLGPENNVVF
TRBV20-1,TRBJ2-5,-,-,13,TGCAGTGCTAGAGTCGGCTCCCAAGAGACCCAGTACTTC,CSARVGSQETQYF
TRBV5-1,TRBJ2-5,-,-,15,TGCGCCAGCAGCTTGTACGCCATACCGTCGGAGACCCAGTACTTC,CASSLYAIPSETQYF
TRBV6-5,TRBJ1-1,-,-,15,TGTGCCAGCAGTTACGGCTGGGGCCAGGGCACTGAAGCTTTCTTT,CASSYGWGQGTEAFF